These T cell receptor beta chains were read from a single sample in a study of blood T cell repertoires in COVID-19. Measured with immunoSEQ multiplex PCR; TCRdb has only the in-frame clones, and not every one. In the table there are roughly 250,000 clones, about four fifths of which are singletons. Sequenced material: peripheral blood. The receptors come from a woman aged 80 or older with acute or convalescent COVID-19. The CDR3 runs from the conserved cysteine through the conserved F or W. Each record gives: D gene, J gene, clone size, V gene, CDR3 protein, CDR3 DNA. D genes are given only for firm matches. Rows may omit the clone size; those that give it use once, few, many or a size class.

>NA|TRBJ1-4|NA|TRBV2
CANLGREGEKLFF
TGTGCCAACCTCGGACGGGAGGGGGAAAAACTGTTTTTT
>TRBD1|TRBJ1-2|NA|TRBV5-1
CASSLARDSYGYTF
TGCGCCAGCAGCTTGGCCCGGGACAGCTATGGCTACACCTTC
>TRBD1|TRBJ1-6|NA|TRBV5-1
CASSLQGWRSPLHF
TGCGCCAGCAGCTTACAGGGGTGGCGTTCACCCCTCCACTTT
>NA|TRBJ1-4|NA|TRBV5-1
CASSLFGRGNEKLFF
TGCGCCAGCAGCTTGTTTGGCAGGGGTAATGAAAAACTGTTTTTT
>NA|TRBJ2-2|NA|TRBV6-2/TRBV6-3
CASSYPDSIFSNTGELFF
TGTGCCAGCAGTTACCCGGACTCAATCTTTTCGAACACCGGGGAGCTGTTTTTT
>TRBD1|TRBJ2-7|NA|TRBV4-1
CASSQDWAGGYEQYF
TGCGCCAGCAGCCAAGATTGGGCAGGGGGTTACGAGCAGTACTTC
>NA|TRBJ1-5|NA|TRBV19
CASSSLSGGLGNQPQHF
TGTGCCAGTAGTTCCTTGTCGGGGGGGCTGGGCAATCAGCCCCAGCATTTT
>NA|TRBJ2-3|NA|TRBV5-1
CASSLNGGSTDTQYF
TGCGCCAGCAGCTTAAACGGGGGAAGCACAGATACGCAGTATTTT
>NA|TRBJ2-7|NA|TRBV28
CASGRISVYEQYF
TGTGCCAGCGGGAGGATCTCAGTCTACGAGCAGTACTTC
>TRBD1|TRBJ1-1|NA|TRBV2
CASNWDRIRTEAFF
TGTGCCAGCAACTGGGACAGGATCCGCACTGAAGCTTTCTTT
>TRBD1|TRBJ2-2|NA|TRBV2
CASSVTGGDTGELFF
TGTGCCAGCAGTGTGACAGGGGGCGACACCGGGGAGCTGTTTTTT
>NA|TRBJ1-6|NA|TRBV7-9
CASSPLGVRNSPLHF
TGTGCCAGCAGCCCCCTCGGGGTACGGAATTCACCCCTCCACTTT
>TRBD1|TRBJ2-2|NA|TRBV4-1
CASSQTGTGNTGELFF
TGCGCCAGCAGCCAAACCGGGACAGGGAACACCGGGGAGCTGTTTTTT
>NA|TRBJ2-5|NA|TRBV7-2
CASSLAGLSQETQYF
TGTGCCAGCAGCTTAGCGGGACTTTCCCAAGAGACCCAGTACTTC
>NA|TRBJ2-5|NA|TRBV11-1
CASSPGHGETQYF
TGTGCCAGCAGTCCAGGACACGGAGAGACCCAGTACTTC
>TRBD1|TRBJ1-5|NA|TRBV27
CASRRQGLMYSNQPQHF
TGTGCCAGCAGGAGACAGGGCCTAATGTATAGCAATCAGCCCCAGCATTTT
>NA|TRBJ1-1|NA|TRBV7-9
CASSLLTGRLPNTEAFF
TGTGCCAGCAGCTTATTGACCGGGAGGCTCCCGAACACTGAAGCTTTCTTT
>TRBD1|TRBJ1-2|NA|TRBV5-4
CASTKIDRGLGGYTF
TGTGCCAGCACCAAAATTGACAGGGGGCTAGGTGGCTACACCTTC
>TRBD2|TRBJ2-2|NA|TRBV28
CASSLTGAGGSTGELFF
TGTGCCAGCAGCCTGACGGGTGCGGGGGGAAGCACCGGGGAGCTGTTTTTT
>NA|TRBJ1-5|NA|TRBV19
CASSSATTAGNNQPQHF
TGTGCCAGTAGTTCTGCCACCACGGCAGGGAACAATCAGCCCCAGCATTTT
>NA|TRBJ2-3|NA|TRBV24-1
CATSDFRGTSTDTQYF
TGTGCCACCAGTGATTTTAGGGGGACGAGCACAGATACGCAGTATTTT
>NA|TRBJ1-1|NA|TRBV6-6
CASRSQGREAFF
TGTGCCAGCAGATCTCAGGGTCGGGAAGCTTTCTTT
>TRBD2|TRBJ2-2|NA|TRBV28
CASSPFGGGGTGELFF
TGTGCCAGCAGCCCCTTCGGGGGGGGTGGCACCGGGGAGCTGTTTTTT
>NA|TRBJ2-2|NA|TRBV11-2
CASSDRGGARPGELFF
TGTGCCAGCAGCGATAGAGGGGGGGCGCGTCCCGGGGAGCTGTTTTTT
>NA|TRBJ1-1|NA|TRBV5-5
CASSHAGRGMNTEAFF
TGTGCCAGCAGCCACGCTGGACGGGGAATGAACACTGAAGCTTTCTTT
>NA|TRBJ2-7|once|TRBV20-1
CSASLSYEQYF
TGCAGTGCTAGTCTGTCCTACGAGCAGTACTTC
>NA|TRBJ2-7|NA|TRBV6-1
CASSEEGTRGPYEQYF
TGTGCCAGCAGTGAAGAGGGGACAAGGGGACCCTACGAGCAGTACTTC
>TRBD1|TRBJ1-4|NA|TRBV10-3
CAISEGTGKEKLFF
TGTGCCATCAGTGAAGGGACAGGGAAAGAAAAACTGTTTTTT
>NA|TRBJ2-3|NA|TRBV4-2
CASSQVGRALWTDTQYF
TGTGCCAGCAGCCAAGTCGGCAGGGCGTTATGGACAGATACGCAGTATTTT
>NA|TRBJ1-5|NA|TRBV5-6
CASSLIGQKNQPQHF
TGTGCCAGCAGCTTGATCGGACAGAAAAATCAGCCCCAGCATTTT
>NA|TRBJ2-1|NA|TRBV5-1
CASSETALSYNEQFF
TGCGCCAGCAGCGAGACAGCTCTCTCCTACAATGAGCAGTTCTTC
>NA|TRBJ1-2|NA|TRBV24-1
CATSDDSYYGYTF
TGTGCCACCAGTGATGACAGCTACTATGGCTACACCTTC